This T cell receptor (beta chain) was sequenced during a study of blood T cell repertoires in COVID-19. In the authors' workflow: Nucleated cell number was recorded as an estimate derived from reference gene primer amplification. Assay used: immunoSEQ multiplex PCR; TCRdb lists only in-frame clones, some missing. The D gene and trimming were derived from the DNA, and the V and J assignments and clone size from that table. This sample has about 99,000 clones, with 70% to 90% found just once. The CDR3 covers 14 residues. V lost 4 bases to trimming and J lost 5 bases, with 15 bases between them. Germline V CDR1 and CDR2: SGDLS, YYNGEE.

The rearrangement links TRBV9 to TRBJ1-1; unclear D gene. The receptor was isolated from a middle-aged man in a cohort sampled during active COVID-19. The source material was peripheral blood. CDR3 amino acids: CASSPRPGGTEAFF. The DNA of the CDR3 is TGTGCCAGCAGCCCCCGGCCCGGAGGGACTGAAGCTTTCTTT.